One sample yielded the 27 T cell receptor beta chains listed below, sequenced in a study of blood T cell repertoires in COVID-19. Profiling relied on immunoSEQ multiplex PCR, and the TCRdb table lists in-frame clones only, not all of them. The data hold about 170,000 clones, with approximately 84% observed a single time. The specimen was peripheral blood. All receptors come from a man between 65 and 79 years old with active or convalescent COVID-19.

The chain carries TRBV11-2 and TRBJ1-2; TRBD1 agrees at 7 bases. CDR3 length: 17 amino acids. The germline V gene has CDR1 SGHAT and CDR2 FQNNGV. The V segment lost 1 base and the J segment 0 bases; nucleotides outside the gene matches: 8. This chain's CDR3 is CASSLGPGQTANYGYTF. In DNA form, the CDR3 reads TGTGCCAGCAGCTTAGGACCGGGACAGACCGCTAACTATGGCTACACCTTC.

The chain carries TRBV18 and TRBJ2-7; D is possibly TRBD1 (6 bases). Deletions cut 3 bases from V and 1 base from J, with 10 bases between. This CDR3 contains 14 residues. Per germline, CDR1 KGHSH and CDR2 LQKENI. The CDR3 DNA sequence: TGTGCCAGCTCACCCTACGACAGGTCCTACGAGCAGTACTTC. Residues: CASSPYDRSYEQYF.

The rearrangement uses TRBV15 and TRBJ1-4; 8 bases agree with TRBD1. Germline lookup yields CDR1 LNHNV and CDR2 YYDKDF (reference sequence). This CDR3 is built from 15 residues. V lost 0 bases, J lost 8 bases, and 5 bases stayed unmatched. CDR3 loop: CATSRDRTGREKLFF. The DNA of the CDR3 is TGTGCCACCAGCAGAGATCGGACAGGGCGAGAAAAACTGTTTTTT.

The V and J genes are TRBV7-6 and TRBJ2-3; TRBD2 agrees at 11 bases. V gave up 5 bases and J gave up 1 base; unmatched junction bases: 8. Germline V gene lookup returns CDR1 SGHVS and CDR2 FNYEAQ. This CDR3 is 17 amino acids long. CDR3 coding DNA: TGTGCCAGCAGCCGGTTAGCGGGAGGGCCGGGCACAGATACGCAGTATTTT. Protein sequence: CASSRLAGGPGTDTQYF. Based on the CDR3 plus reference TRBV7-6 and TRBJ2-3, the full variable domain is GAGVSQSPRYKVTKRGQDVALRCDPISGHVSLYWYRQALGQGPEFLTYFNYEAQQDKSGLPNDRFSAERPEGSISTLTIQRTEQRDSAMYRCASSRLAGGPGTDTQYFGPGTRLTVL.

This clone occurred a few times. The V and J genes are TRBV7-9 and TRBJ1-1, with 7 bases that match TRBD1. J gave up 5 bases and V 1 base, and 1 base lay outside the gene matches. This CDR3 region has 13 residues. The germline V gene has CDR1 SEHNR and CDR2 FQNEAQ (reference sequence). DNA for the CDR3: TGTGCCAGCAGCTTAGAACAGGGGACTGAAGCTTTCTTT. This translates into CASSLEQGTEAFF.

This clone was seen a few times. The gene calls are TRBV6-5 and TRBJ1-4; no reliable D call. Trimming cost V 0 bases and J 7 bases, with 9 bases left between them. Germline V gene sequence: CDR1 MNHEY, CDR2 SVGAGI. The CDR3 loop spans 14 amino acids. CDR3 in amino acids: CASSYSPQAEKLFF. CDR3 coding DNA: TGTGCCAGCAGTTACTCGCCCCAGGCTGAAAAACTGTTTTTT.

This clone was seen a few times. This sequence joins TRBV7-2 and TRBJ2-2; 7 bases line up with TRBD1. The V segment lost 2 bases and the J segment 6 bases; nucleotides outside the gene matches: 3. The CDR3 length is 14 residues. From germline, CDR1 is SGHTA and CDR2 FQGNSA. CDR3 sequence (DNA): TGTGCCAGCAGCTTAAACAGGGGATCCGGGGAGCTGTTTTTT. It yields the protein CASSLNRGSGELFF. Full variable domain (rest looked up from reference TRBV7-2 and TRBJ2-2): GAGVSQSPSNKVTEKGKDVELRCDPISGHTALYWYRQSLGQGLEFLIYFQGNSAPDKSGLPSDRFSAERTGGSVSTLTIQRTQQEDSAVYLCASSLNRGSGELFFGEGSRLTVL.

This sequence joins TRBV3-1 (or the pseudogene TRBV3-2) and TRBJ2-3; 11 nucleotides agree with TRBD2. Germline trimming cut 1 base from V and 0 bases from J; bases unmatched to any gene: 9. Germline CDR1 reads LGHDT; CDR2 reads YNNKEL (reference sequence). The CDR3 spans 19 residues. In nucleotides, the CDR3 is TGTGCCAGCAGCCAAGTTCGACTAGCGGGAACCTCTAGCACAGATACGCAGTATTTT. Translation gives CASSQVRLAGTSSTDTQYF.

The chain combines TRBV5-8 with TRBJ1-5; D is unresolved. V was shortened by 1 base and J by 7 bases, with 6 bases between the two germline ends. Germline values: CDR1 SGHTS, CDR2 YDEGEE. The CDR3 covers 12 residues. This CDR3 is CASSLFSQPQHF. The CDR3 DNA follows: TGTGCCAGCAGCTTGTTCTCCCAGCCCCAGCATTTT.

This clone was observed once. V is TRBV24-1 and J is TRBJ2-1, with a tentative D call TRBD2 (5 bases). The CDR3 spans 18 residues. The ends were cut back, 0 bases at V and 0 bases at J, with 14 bases in the middle. Germline CDR1 and CDR2: KGHDR and SFDVKD. Written as DNA, the CDR3 is TGTGCCACCAGTGATTTGAGGGCCAGCGGAGGCTCCTACAATGAGCAGTTCTTC. Translated, it gives CATSDLRASGGSYNEQFF.

The rearrangement links TRBV7-2 to TRBJ2-1, with 8 bases matching TRBD2. Germline CDR1 reads SGHTA; CDR2 reads FQGNSA. CDR3 size: 20 residues. Trimming took 0 bases from V and 4 from J; bases not matched to a gene: 17. The CDR3: CASSLARVGAGDLWYNEQFF. In nucleotides, the CDR3 is TGTGCCAGCAGCTTAGCAAGGGTTGGAGCGGGGGACCTCTGGTACAATGAGCAGTTCTTC.

The J gene is TRBJ2-7, the V gene TRBV3-1 (or the pseudogene TRBV3-2), with a weak D call TRBD2 (5 bases). The CDR3 has 13 amino acids. The germline V gene encodes CDR1 LGHDT and CDR2 YNNKEL (reference sequence). V was shortened by 0 bases and J by 9 bases, with 12 bases between the two germline ends. CDR3 in amino acids: CASSQDGVRVQYF. CDR3 coding DNA: TGTGCCAGCAGCCAAGACGGGGTCCGGGTGCAGTACTTC.

This chain joins TRBV30 and TRBJ1-1; D call uncertain. The ends were cut back, 0 bases at V and 6 bases at J, with 11 bases in the middle. The CDR3 loop spans 13 amino acids. Germline V gene sequence: CDR1 GTSNPN, CDR2 SVGIG (reference sequence). The CDR3 here is CAWSVTPRAEAFF. DNA of the CDR3: TGTGCCTGGAGTGTAACCCCGCGTGCTGAAGCTTTCTTT. The whole variable domain, remainder taken from reference TRBV30 and TRBJ1-1, is SQTIHQWPATLVQPVGSPLSLECTVEGTSNPNLYWYRQAAGRGLQLLFYSVGIGQISSEVPQNLSASRPQDRQFILSSKKLLLSDSGFYLCAWSVTPRAEAFFGQGTRLTVV.

CDR3 sequence: CASSEIGNQYF. CDR3 DNA sequence: TGTGCCAGCAGTGAAATCGGGAATCAGTACTTC. The chain has TRBV6-1 and TRBJ2-7; weak D call: TRBD2 (5 bases). CDR1 MNHNS and CDR2 SASEGT come from the germline V gene. The length of the CDR3 is 11 residues. V lost 2 bases, J lost 10 bases, and 9 bases lay in between.

The chain recombines TRBV27 with TRBJ2-3, with 7 positions matching TRBD2. This CDR3 comprises 16 residues. With V trimmed by 5 bases and J by 4 bases, 12 bases remained unmatched. Germline V gives CDR1 MNHEY, CDR2 SMNVEV (reference sequence). CDR3 nucleotides: TGTGCCAGCAGTCTTTCGGCGGGAGTCTGGGCAGATACGCAGTATTTT. As protein: CASSLSAGVWADTQYF.

The CDR3 nucleotides read TGTGCCAGCAGAACCCCGGAGGCCTCTGGAAACACCATATATTTT. Amino acid sequence: CASRTPEASGNTIYF. The chain carries TRBV6-5 and TRBJ1-3; no firm D call. The V end lost 6 bases, the J end lost 0 bases, and 12 bases lay between the germline ends. Germline V gene lookup returns CDR1 MNHEY and CDR2 SVGAGI. The CDR3 has 15 residues.

In DNA, the CDR3 is TGTGCCTGGGGGGGCAGTCATGACACTGAAGCTTTCTTT. Protein product: CAWGGSHDTEAFF. The chain couples TRBV6-4 to TRBJ1-1, with a tentative D call TRBD1 (6 bases). The germline CDR1 and CDR2 sequences are MRHNA and SNTAGT. The CDR3 contains 13 residues. V lost 11 bases to trimming and J lost 3 bases, with 16 bases between them.

The chain joins TRBV21-1 to TRBJ2-7; the table's D gene call, TRBD2, was not cross checked with the DNA. TRBV21-1 is described as a pseudogene. This CDR3 is 14 amino acids long. The CDR3 region has the DNA TGTGCCAGCAGCAAACGGCGGGCTGGGAACGAGCAGTACTTC. This sequence encodes CASSKRRAGNEQYF.

CDR3 sequence: CASSEGLRNTEAFF. CDR3 DNA: TGTGCCAGCTCGGAAGGACTCAGGAACACTGAAGCTTTCTTT. This chain joins TRBV18 and TRBJ1-1, with D unresolved. V was shortened by 6 bases and J by 1 base, with 12 bases between the two germline ends. From germline, CDR1 is KGHSH and CDR2 LQKENI. The CDR3 is made up of 14 amino acids.

The J gene is TRBJ2-1, the V gene TRBV11-3; 10 bases are a match to TRBD1. CDR1 SGHNT and CDR2 YENEEA come from the germline V gene. The CDR3 contains 15 residues. The V and J ends lost 5 bases and 6 bases, in that order; junction bases with no gene match: 7. CDR3 nucleotide sequence: TGTGCCAGCAGCCCCGACAGGGGGCGGGTCAATGAGCAGTTCTTC. This encodes CASSPDRGRVNEQFF.

The rearrangement uses TRBV4-3 and TRBJ2-1; 9 bases agree with TRBD1. Germline V lookup: CDR1 LGHNA, CDR2 YSLEER. The CDR3 consists of 15 residues. J gave up 6 bases and V 4 bases, and 7 bases lay outside the gene matches. CDR3 protein: CASSRNRGRINEQFF. CDR3 in DNA: TGCGCCAGCAGCCGAAACAGGGGGCGAATCAATGAGCAGTTCTTC.

The chain links TRBV5-1 to TRBJ2-7; TRBD1 aligns across 7 bases. The CDR3 is made up of 15 amino acids. CDR1 and CDR2 (germline): SGHRS, YFSETQ. The junction had 5 bases not matched to a gene; V was cut back by 0 bases and J by 2 bases. For the CDR3, the DNA is TGCGCCAGCAGCTTGGACAGGGGACGCCCCTACGAGCAGTACTTC. It translates to CASSLDRGRPYEQYF.

In its sample, this clone was seen a few times. V is TRBV3-1 (or the pseudogene TRBV3-2) and J is TRBJ1-3; possible D gene TRBD1, 6 bases. CDR1 is LGHDT and CDR2 is YNNKEL in the germline V gene (reference sequence). The CDR3 extends over 15 amino acids. The V and J ends lost 4 bases and 0 bases respectively, with 10 bases between them. The CDR3 loop reads CASSLPTGSGNTIYF. The CDR3 bases are TGTGCCAGCAGCCTACCGACAGGCTCTGGAAACACCATATATTTT.

The CDR3, as DNA: TGTGCCAGCACAAGTCCAAGGGACACGGTCTCTGGAAACACCATATATTTT. It yields the protein CASTSPRDTVSGNTIYF. The chain uses TRBV19 and TRBJ1-3; TRBD1 is a possible D gene (6 bases). V gave up 9 bases and J gave up 0 bases, with 21 bases separating them. Germline CDR1 and CDR2: LNHDA and SQIVND (reference sequence). The CDR3 loop spans 17 amino acids.

The chain joins TRBV19 to TRBJ1-1, with 8 bases matching TRBD1. V gave up 11 bases and J gave up 4 bases; unmatched junction bases: 9. Germline CDR1 LNHDA, CDR2 SQIVND (reference sequence). The length of the CDR3 is 13 residues. This CDR3 is CASSWTGLTEAFF. CDR3 DNA sequence: TGTGCCTCCTCTTGGACAGGGCTCACTGAAGCTTTCTTT.

In its sample, this clone was seen a few times. V usage is TRBV29-1 and J usage is TRBJ2-1; D is possibly TRBD2 (5 bases). Germline CDR1 SQVTM, CDR2 ANQGSEA. V lost 5 bases and J lost 10, with 12 bases in between. CDR3 length: 11 amino acids. This CDR3 is CSVSSPGEQFF. CDR3 sequence (DNA): TGCAGCGTTTCCTCTCCGGGAGAGCAGTTCTTC.

V is TRBV9 and J is TRBJ2-1; no reliable D call. Trimming stripped 6 bases from V and 0 bases from J, with 10 bases between. In germline, CDR1 is SGDLS, CDR2 YYNGEE. CDR3 size: 14 residues. The CDR3 DNA reads as TGTGCCAGCAACAAAAATCCCTCCTACAATGAGCAGTTCTTC. Protein sequence: CASNKNPSYNEQFF.